These 22 T cell receptor beta chains were sequenced from one sample in a study of cytomegalovirus exposure and HLA in healthy donors. 60 Vbeta and 13 Jbeta primers were used in PCR. Here immunoSEQ multiplex PCR was the method, and the copy in TCRdb shows in-frame clones only, minus some. The data show approximately 200,000 clones, 65% to 85% seen once. Sample: PBMCs. These receptors were obtained from a woman aged 25 to 45 in good health and CMV-seropositive.

The V call is TRBV29-1, the J call TRBJ2-3; maybe TRBD1 (6 bases). Deletions cut 6 bases from V and 4 bases from J, with 11 bases between. From germline, CDR1 is SQVTM and CDR2 ANQGSEA. CDR3 length: 12 residues. The CDR3 DNA follows: TGCAGCGTCCTAAGGGGGTCAGATACGCAGTATTTT. It specifies CSVLRGSDTQYF.

The chain uses TRBV27 and TRBJ2-3, with D possibly being TRBD1 (5 bases). Per germline, CDR1 MNHEY and CDR2 SMNVEV (reference sequence). Trimming took off 2 bases at V and 0 bases at J, with 15 bases between the two ends. The CDR3 has 17 residues. CDR3 protein: CASSLDSYALSTDTQYF. The DNA of the CDR3 is TGTGCCAGCAGTTTAGACAGCTACGCTCTTAGCACAGATACGCAGTATTTT.

CDR3 DNA: TGTGCCAGTTCTAGCGGGAGGGCCCGGTGGACCTACGAGCAGTACTTC. Translating it yields CASSSGRARWTYEQYF. The chain combines TRBV28 with TRBJ2-7; TRBD2 agrees at 12 bases. CDR1 and CDR2 (germline): MDHEN, SYDVKM. Trimming at V came to 9 bases and at J to 2 bases, leaving 11 bases not matched to a gene. CDR3 length: 16 amino acids.

CDR3 residues: CAPGSSNQPQHF. The CDR3 coding sequence is TGTGCCCCGGGGTCCAGCAATCAGCCCCAGCATTTT. This chain links TRBV19 with TRBJ1-5, with D uncertain. From germline, CDR1 is LNHDA and CDR2 SQIVND (reference sequence). Trimming took off 11 bases at V and 1 base at J, with 9 bases between the two ends. The CDR3 has 12 residues.

This sequence joins TRBV6-6 and TRBJ2-7, with TRBD1 matching 8 bases. This CDR3 comprises 14 residues. V was clipped by 6 bases and J by 2 bases; unmatched bases: 6. Germline V CDR1 and CDR2: MNHNY, SVGAGI (reference sequence). The CDR3 spells CASRLTGAPYEQYF. CDR3 in DNA: TGTGCCAGCAGGTTGACAGGGGCTCCCTACGAGCAGTACTTC.

The gene calls are TRBV27 and TRBJ1-2; tentatively, D is TRBD1 (5 bases). V was pared by 5 bases and J by 5 bases, with 21 bases between. CDR3 size: 16 residues. From germline, CDR1 is MNHEY and CDR2 SMNVEV (reference sequence). CDR3 protein: CASSIRQLSTPYGYTF. The CDR3 DNA reads TGTGCCAGCAGTATCCGACAGTTATCTACTCCTTATGGCTACACCTTC.

The chain is built from TRBV6-6 and TRBJ2-7; D is ambiguous. V lost 0 bases, J lost 7 bases, and 7 bases lay in between. The CDR3 contains 12 residues. Germline V gives CDR1 MNHNY, CDR2 SVGAGI (reference sequence). In nucleotides, the CDR3 is TGTGCCAGCAGTTACTCGTTCACAGAGCAGTACTTC. It translates to CASSYSFTEQYF.

The chain is built from TRBV5-1 and TRBJ2-1, with TRBD2 as a possible D gene (6 bases). Germline V CDR1 and CDR2: SGHRS, YFSETQ. The V gene lost 4 bases and the J gene lost 6 bases, with 29 bases spanning the gap. The CDR3 runs to 19 residues. The CDR3 spells CASSKDPRTEGAGANEQFF. The CDR3 DNA reads TGCGCCAGCAGCAAAGACCCCCGGACGGAGGGCGCGGGTGCCAATGAGCAGTTCTTC.

The rearrangement links TRBV28 to TRBJ2-7, with 9 nucleotides matching TRBD1. With 4 bases clipped from V and 3 bases from J, the junction kept 10 bases outside the gene matches. The CDR3 has 16 residues. Germline V gives CDR1 MDHEN, CDR2 SYDVKM. The CDR3 region is CASSSGSWDRDYEQYF. The DNA of the CDR3 is TGTGCCAGCAGTTCAGGCTCTTGGGACAGGGACTACGAGCAGTACTTC.

This rearrangement joins TRBV5-1 to TRBJ2-5, with 13 bases aligning to TRBD2. Near its end, the DNA agrees better with TRBJ2-7, so the J call may be wrong. Germline loops: CDR1 SGHRS, CDR2 YFSETQ. The CDR3 sequence is 15 residues long. CDR3 sequence (DNA): TGCGCCAGCAGCCCGGGACTAGCGGGGTACTACGAGCAGTACTTC. Encoded protein: CASSPGLAGYYEQYF.

This clone was seen only a few times. One end of the junction is discordant with germline, which a read error may explain. The chain has TRBV14 and TRBJ2-1; a weak D match, TRBD2 (5 bases). This CDR3 region has 18 residues. Per germline, CDR1 SGHDN and CDR2 FVKESK. CDR3 loop: CASSQVPGFVIVDNEQFF. CDR3 bases: TGTGCCAGCAGTCAAGTTCCGGGGTTTGTCATAGTCGACAATGAGCAGTTCTTC. Full variable domain (outside the CDR3, taken from reference TRBV14 and TRBJ2-1): EAGVTQFPSHSVIEKGQTVTLRCDPISGHDNLYWYRRVMGKEIKFLLHFVKESKQDESGMPNNRFLAERTGGTYSTLKVQPAELEDSGVYFCASSQVPGFVIVDNEQFFGPGTRLTVL.

This sequence joins TRBV9 and TRBJ1-1; D gene uncertain. Germline CDR1 reads SGDLS; CDR2 reads YYNGEE. V shed 2 bases and J shed 0 bases, with 8 bases lying between them. The CDR3 sequence is 14 residues long. CDR3 loop: CASSVQTMNTEAFF. The CDR3 region has the DNA TGTGCCAGCAGCGTCCAGACAATGAACACTGAAGCTTTCTTT.

The rearrangement joins TRBV7-9 to TRBJ1-5, with TRBD1 as a possible D gene (6 bases). The V end lost 4 bases, the J end lost 1 base, and 17 bases lay between the germline ends. The CDR3 contains 17 residues. CDR1 SEHNR and CDR2 FQNEAQ come from the germline V gene (reference sequence). CDR3 sequence reads: CASSSNLGGESNQPQHF. The CDR3 nucleotides read TGTGCCAGCAGCTCAAACCTAGGGGGGGAGAGCAATCAGCCCCAGCATTTT.

This clone appeared a few times. The chain carries TRBV4-2 and TRBJ1-5; 9 bases are shared with TRBD1. The V gene end was trimmed by 6 bases and the J gene end by 9 bases; junction bases not matched to a gene: 12. The CDR3 is made up of 15 amino acids. The germline gives CDR1 LGHNA, CDR2 YNFKEQ. This chain's CDR3 is CASRENDRGYRPQHF. In DNA form, the CDR3 reads TGTGCCAGCAGAGAAAACGACAGGGGGTATAGGCCCCAGCATTTT.

The CDR3 is CASSRAQGAREAFF. As DNA, the CDR3 is TGTGCCAGCAGCCGAGCCCAGGGGGCGCGAGAAGCTTTCTTT. The chain joins TRBV6-5 to TRBJ1-1, with 8 bases that match TRBD1. V dropped 6 bases and J dropped 8; count of bases not matched to a gene: 11. In germline, CDR1 is MNHEY, CDR2 SVGAGI. The CDR3 extends over 14 amino acids.

This clone showed up just once. The rearrangement links TRBV4-1 to TRBJ2-5, with unresolved D. V was shortened by 4 bases and J by 1 base, with 7 bases between the two germline ends. The CDR3 extends over 13 amino acids. Germline lookup yields CDR1 MGHRA and CDR2 YSYEKL. CDR3 DNA sequence: TGCGCCAGCAGCCCGGTCTCCCAAGAGACCCAGTACTTC. Translating it yields CASSPVSQETQYF.

In this sample, this clone turned up a few times. The V call is TRBV7-9, the J call TRBJ1-6; D is undetermined. The CDR3 contains 14 residues. Trimming left V 2 bases short and J 7 bases short, with 9 bases between. Per germline, CDR1 SEHNR and CDR2 FQNEAQ (reference sequence). CDR3 sequence: CASSLQPVNSPLHF. Written as DNA, the CDR3 is TGTGCCAGCAGCTTACAACCAGTGAATTCACCCCTCCACTTT. The full variable domain, its missing parts supplied by reference TRBV7-9 and TRBJ1-6, is DTGVSQNPRHKITKRGQNVTFRCDPISEHNRLYWYRQTLGQGPEFLTYFQNEAQLEKSRLLSDRFSAERPKGSFSTLEIQRTEQGDSAMYLCASSLQPVNSPLHFGNGTRLTVT.

This rearrangement joins TRBV6-1 to TRBJ2-7; perhaps TRBD2 as D (5 bases). The CDR3 is 14 residues long. Between the trimmed V and J ends, which lost 6 bases and 6 bases, there was a span of 18 bases. The germline V gene has CDR1 MNHNS and CDR2 SASEGT. This CDR3 is CASRETMTSSEQYF. The CDR3 DNA sequence: TGTGCCAGCAGAGAGACTATGACCTCTTCCGAGCAGTACTTC.

The chain links TRBV28 to TRBJ2-7; 12 bases fit TRBD2. CDR3 size: 14 residues. J gave up 2 bases and V 11 bases, and 7 bases lay outside the gene matches. Looked up from germline, CDR1 is MDHEN and CDR2 is SYDVKM. The CDR3 reads CAGGPSGRAYEQYF. As DNA, the CDR3 is TGTGCCGGGGGACCTAGCGGGAGGGCCTACGAGCAGTACTTC. Full variable domain (missing parts from reference TRBV28 and TRBJ2-7): DVKVTQSSRYLVKRTGEKVFLECVQDMDHENMFWYRQDPGLGLRLIYFSYDVKMKEKGDIPEGYSVSREKKERFSLILESASTNQTSMYLCAGGPSGRAYEQYFGPGTRLTVT.

The chain has TRBV7-9 and TRBJ2-7; TRBD2 matches 10 bases. In germline, CDR1 is SEHNR, CDR2 FQNEAQ (reference sequence). V was pared by 3 bases and J by 8 bases, with 10 bases of the junction left unmatched. CDR3 length: 15 amino acids. The CDR3 bases are TGTGCCAGCAGCTTCCCCCAAGCGGGAGGGGTAAAGCAGTACTTC. It encodes CASSFPQAGGVKQYF.

Here the CDR3 reads CASSPDRGGRNPNQPQHF. The CDR3 region has the DNA TGTGCCAGCAGCCCTGACAGGGGAGGAAGGAACCCCAATCAGCCCCAGCATTTT. The chain combines TRBV7-8 with TRBJ1-5, with 8 bases fitting TRBD1. The V and J ends lost 5 bases and 3 bases, in that order; junction bases with no gene match: 15. The CDR3 sequence is 18 residues long. The germline gives CDR1 SGHVS, CDR2 FQNEAQ. The whole variable domain, filled in from reference TRBV7-8 and TRBJ1-5, reads GAGVSQSPRYKVAKRGQDVALRCDPISGHVSLFWYQQALGQGPEFLTYFQNEAQLDKSGLPSDRFFAERPEGSVSTLKIQRTQQEDSAVYLCASSPDRGGRNPNQPQHFGDGTRLSIL.

The rearrangement links TRBV11-2 to TRBJ1-1; tentative D call: TRBD1 (6 bases). V shed 8 bases and J shed 1 base, with 17 bases lying between them. The length of the CDR3 is 15 residues. Germline CDR1 reads SGHAT; CDR2 reads FQNNGV. CDR3 coding DNA: TGTGCCAGCGTTTACAGGGCCTTACGGAACACTGAAGCTTTCTTT. Translation gives CASVYRALRNTEAFF.